This T cell receptor beta chain was sequenced for a study of OX40 agonist ivuxolimab in advanced cancers. Generated by immunoSEQ multiplex PCR, the TCRdb table keeps only in-frame clones and is missing some. The sample contains tens of thousands of clones, 80% to 85% of which appear only once. CDR1 is MDHEN and CDR2 is SYDVKM in the germline V gene. This CDR3 contains 17 residues. V shed 3 bases, J shed 1 base, and the junction held 10 bases outside the gene matches. Patients were excluded for autoimmune disease history or systemic immunosuppression. Source: CD4+ or CD8+ T cells sorted from blood, taken in a trial of the OX40 agonist ivuxolimab. The rearrangement joins TRBV28 to TRBJ2-5, with 8 bases identical to TRBD2. The sequence derives from an adult with an advanced solid tumor such as melanoma, head and neck, liver or kidney cancer. The CDR3 sequence is CASSLSEQAGGQETQYF. The CDR3 DNA reads as TGTGCCAGCAGTTTGAGTGAACAGGCGGGGGGCCAAGAGACCCAGTACTTC.